These 21 T cell receptor beta chains came from one sample sequenced in a study of response to subunit inactivated influenza vaccine. TCRdb reprocessed the RT-PCR reads with MiXCR, giving one entry per CDR3 protein. Of roughly 520,000 distinct CDR3 sequences in the sample, roughly 25% were seen once. The specimen was CD4+ T cells sorted from PBMCs, collected roughly 5 days after vaccination. The receptors were sampled from a man aged 50 to 60 who received an inactivated influenza vaccine.

The CDR3 sequence is CASRSLGGRTGELFF. The DNA of the CDR3 is TGTGCCAGCAGGTCCTTAGGGGGGCGAACCGGGGAGCTGTTTTTT. The chain links TRBV6-1 to TRBJ2-2; TRBD1 or TRBD2 may be the D gene (6 bases each). The CDR3 is 15 amino acids. Looked up from germline, CDR1 is MNHNS and CDR2 is SASEGT. Trimming stripped 6 bases from V and 5 bases from J, with 16 bases between.

The chain combines TRBV3-1 with TRBJ2-7; perhaps D is TRBD1 or TRBD2 (5 bases each). CDR1 LGHDT and CDR2 YNNKEL come from the germline V gene (reference sequence). CDR3 size: 14 residues. With 2 bases removed from V and 0 bases from J, the gap between germline ends came to 8 bases. CDR3 bases: TGTGCCAGCAGCCAAAACGGGGCCTCCTACGAGCAGTACTTC. It yields the protein CASSQNGASYEQYF.

This clonotype came up a few times. The chain couples TRBV20-1 to TRBJ2-3; D gene unclear. CDR3 length: 15 residues. V shed 7 bases and J shed 3 bases, with 20 bases lying between them. Looked up from germline, CDR1 is DFQATT and CDR2 is SNEGSKA (reference sequence). In nucleotides, the CDR3 is TGCAGTGGTGCCGGGCCCCCGGCTCTGACAGATACGCAGTATTTT. It translates to CSGAGPPALTDTQYF.

In nucleotides, the CDR3 is TGTGCTAGTGGTTTAGGGACAGGGGGCTACGTCGGGGAGCTGTTTTTT. This gives the protein CASGLGTGGYVGELFF. The chain has TRBV12-5 and TRBJ2-2; 12 positions agree with TRBD1. The CDR3 is 16 amino acids. V dropped 3 bases and J dropped 7; count of bases not matched to a gene: 6. CDR1 and CDR2 from the germline V gene are LGHNT and FRNRAP.

V is TRBV11-2 and J is TRBJ2-1; TRBD2 agrees at 9 bases. The V gene's germline CDR1 is SGHAT and CDR2 FQNNGV. The trim removed 0 bases at V and 9 bases at J, leaving 9 bases unmatched. The CDR3 has 16 amino acids. The CDR3, as DNA: TGTGCCAGCAGCTTAGACAGCCTGCGGGGGGGCGGTGAGCAGTTCTTC. Amino acid sequence: CASSLDSLRGGGEQFF.

The rearrangement uses TRBV20-1 and TRBJ2-2; D tentatively reads TRBD1 or TRBD2 (5 bases each). The V end lost 2 bases, the J end lost 5 bases, and 15 bases lay between the germline ends. CDR3 length: 15 amino acids. The germline gives CDR1 DFQATT, CDR2 SNEGSKA (reference sequence). In DNA, the CDR3 is TGCAGTGCTAGACTCCCGAGGGGCGGTACCGGGGAGCTGTTTTTT. It specifies CSARLPRGGTGELFF.

The chain joins TRBV12-3 or TRBV12-4 to TRBJ2-7, with 10 bases identical to TRBD1. The length of the CDR3 is 12 residues. V lost 5 bases, J lost 9 bases, and 4 bases stayed unmatched. The CDR3 sequence is CASSRDRGRQYF. CDR3 nucleotide sequence: TGTGCCAGCAGTAGAGACAGGGGGCGGCAGTACTTC.

The chain has TRBV6-5 and TRBJ2-1; 7 bases line up with TRBD2. This CDR3 has 18 residues. Germline-derived CDR1 and CDR2 are MNHEY and SVGAGI. The V segment lost 2 bases and the J segment 2 bases; nucleotides outside the gene matches: 12. The CDR3 is CASSYRGRSSGTYNEQFF. The CDR3 DNA sequence: TGTGCCAGCAGTTACCGGGGCAGGTCTAGCGGAACCTACAATGAGCAGTTCTTC.

This clonotype has only a few counts. The chain links TRBV20-1 to TRBJ2-1, with 7 bases matching TRBD2. The germline CDR1 and CDR2 sequences are DFQATT and SNEGSKA (reference sequence). The CDR3 sequence is 15 residues long. V shed 7 bases, J shed 9 bases, and the junction held 18 bases outside the gene matches. This chain's CDR3 is CSGEGLAVYKSEQFF. Written as DNA, the CDR3 is TGCAGTGGGGAGGGCCTAGCGGTGTATAAGAGTGAGCAGTTCTTC.

This clonotype turned up a few times. The rearrangement uses TRBV11-2 and TRBJ2-3; D is possibly TRBD1 or TRBD2 (5 bases each). Trimming shortened V by 7 bases and J by 3 bases, and 11 bases separated the two germline ends. CDR3 size: 13 residues. Germline CDR1 and CDR2: SGHAT and FQNNGV. Here the CDR3 reads CASKGTGTDTQYF. The CDR3 nucleotides are TGTGCCAGCAAGGGGACGGGTACAGATACGCAGTATTTT.

The chain carries TRBV20-1 and TRBJ2-5; D is ambiguous. V lost 1 base and J lost 1, with 19 bases in between. The CDR3 loop spans 17 amino acids. Germline V lookup: CDR1 DFQATT, CDR2 SNEGSKA (reference sequence). CDR3 nucleotides: TGCAGTGCTAGAGTTGTCCAGCGCCGTATGCTCCAAGAGACCCAGTACTTC. It translates to CSARVVQRRMLQETQYF.

The table lists this clonotype with a few counts. The chain employs TRBV5-1 and TRBJ2-7; D unresolved. V dropped 6 bases and J dropped 2 bases, with 9 bases sitting between them. Germline loops: CDR1 SGHRS, CDR2 YFSETQ. This CDR3 is built from 12 residues. CDR3 in amino acids: CASTSQTYEQYF. CDR3 DNA sequence: TGCGCCAGCACCTCCCAGACCTACGAGCAGTACTTC.

The table lists this clonotype with a count of one. The J gene is TRBJ2-7, the V gene TRBV20-1; TRBD2 aligns across 12 bases. After removal of 0 bases from V and 5 bases from J, the junction contained 8 bases not matched to a gene. Germline loops: CDR1 DFQATT, CDR2 SNEGSKA (reference sequence). The CDR3 length is 16 residues. CDR3 DNA: TGCAGTGCTAGAGATCTAACTAGCGGGAGGAGAGACGAGCAGTACTTC. Translation gives CSARDLTSGRRDEQYF.

This chain uses TRBV6-2 or TRBV6-3 with TRBJ2-7; no firm D call. The V end was cut by 5 bases, the J end by 2 bases, with 10 bases between. Germline CDR1 reads MNHEY; CDR2 reads SVGEGT. The CDR3 has 13 residues. CDR3 in DNA: TGTGCCAGCAGTACAGTCCCTCCCTACGAGCAGTACTTC. Translation gives CASSTVPPYEQYF.

V usage is TRBV5-5 and J usage is TRBJ2-7; D perhaps matches TRBD1 (6 bases). Germline assignment: CDR1 SGHKS and CDR2 YYEKEE (reference sequence). Trimming left V 4 bases short and J 2 bases short, with 10 bases between. The CDR3 covers 13 residues. CDR3 region: CASSQQGPYEQYF. The DNA for the CDR3 is TGTGCCAGCAGCCAACAGGGACCCTACGAGCAGTACTTC.

This chain uses TRBV6-1 with TRBJ2-7, with 7 nucleotides matching TRBD1. Germline V lookup: CDR1 MNHNS, CDR2 SASEGT. The CDR3 spans 15 residues. The V segment lost 7 bases and the J segment 2 bases; nucleotides outside the gene matches: 11. As DNA, the CDR3 is TGTGCCAGCAACCCCCGACAGGGTGGAGCCTACGAGCAGTACTTC. It yields the protein CASNPRQGGAYEQYF.

This chain connects TRBV15 to TRBJ2-1; no reliable D call. The CDR3 extends over 15 amino acids. Germline V CDR1 and CDR2: LNHNV, YYDKDF (reference sequence). V was shortened by 0 bases and J by 7 bases, with 13 bases between the two germline ends. CDR3 region: CATSRDRYSINEQFF. CDR3 nucleotides: TGTGCCACCAGCAGAGATCGGTACAGCATTAATGAGCAGTTCTTC. Looking up the rest from reference TRBV15 and TRBJ2-1 gives the full variable domain: DAMVIQNPRYQVTQFGKPVTLSCSQTLNHNVMYWYQQKSSQAPKLLFHYYDKDFNNEADTPDNFQSRRPNTSFCFLDIRSPGLGDTAMYLCATSRDRYSINEQFFGPGTRLTVL.

In DNA form, the CDR3 reads TGCGCCAGCAGCTTGTCGGGACGGTATAATGAAAAACTGTTTTTT. Residues: CASSLSGRYNEKLFF. This sequence joins TRBV5-1 and TRBJ1-4; a possible D gene is TRBD1 (5 bases). CDR3 length equals 15 residues. The germline gives CDR1 SGHRS, CDR2 YFSETQ. The germline V and J ends were trimmed by 1 base and 4 bases, with 11 bases remaining between them.

This clonotype came up a few times. This chain links TRBV12-3 or TRBV12-4 with TRBJ2-1; no clear D gene. This CDR3 contains 14 residues. V was cut by 1 base and J by 6 bases, with 10 bases left in between. CDR3 nucleotides: TGTGCCAGCAGTTTAGTCCAGAGAGCCAATGAGCAGTTCTTC. Protein sequence: CASSLVQRANEQFF.

This clonotype was observed a few times. V usage is TRBV12-3 or TRBV12-4 and J usage is TRBJ2-1, with no clear D. V shed 3 bases and J shed 5 bases, with 11 bases lying between them. The CDR3 consists of 14 residues. Here the CDR3 reads CASSLRLGNNEQFF. As DNA, the CDR3 is TGTGCCAGCAGTTTGAGGCTGGGTAACAATGAGCAGTTCTTC.

The sample holds a few counts of this clonotype. V usage is TRBV29-1 and J usage is TRBJ2-1, with no clear D. Trimming took 0 bases from V and 1 from J, leaving 10 bases between them. Germline CDR1 SQVTM, CDR2 ANQGSEA. This CDR3 spans 15 amino acids. CDR3 coding DNA: TGCAGCGTTGAAGAGGGGTACCTATCCTACAATGAGCAGTTCTTC. Translated, it gives CSVEEGYLSYNEQFF.